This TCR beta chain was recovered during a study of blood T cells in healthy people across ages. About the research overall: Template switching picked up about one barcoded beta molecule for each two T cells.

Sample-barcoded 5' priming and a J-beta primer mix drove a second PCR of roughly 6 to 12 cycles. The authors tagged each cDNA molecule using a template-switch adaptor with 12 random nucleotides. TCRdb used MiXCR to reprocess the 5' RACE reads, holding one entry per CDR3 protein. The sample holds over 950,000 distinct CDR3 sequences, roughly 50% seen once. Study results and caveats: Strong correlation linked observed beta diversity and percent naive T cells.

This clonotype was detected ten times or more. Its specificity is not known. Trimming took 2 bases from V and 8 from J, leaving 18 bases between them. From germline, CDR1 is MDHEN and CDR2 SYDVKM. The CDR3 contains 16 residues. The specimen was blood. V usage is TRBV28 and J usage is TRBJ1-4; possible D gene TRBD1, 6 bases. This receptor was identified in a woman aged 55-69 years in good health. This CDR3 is CASSLAVLGAGEKLFF. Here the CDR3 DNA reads TGTGCCAGCAGTTTAGCCGTTTTGGGGGCTGGGGAAAAACTGTTTTTT.